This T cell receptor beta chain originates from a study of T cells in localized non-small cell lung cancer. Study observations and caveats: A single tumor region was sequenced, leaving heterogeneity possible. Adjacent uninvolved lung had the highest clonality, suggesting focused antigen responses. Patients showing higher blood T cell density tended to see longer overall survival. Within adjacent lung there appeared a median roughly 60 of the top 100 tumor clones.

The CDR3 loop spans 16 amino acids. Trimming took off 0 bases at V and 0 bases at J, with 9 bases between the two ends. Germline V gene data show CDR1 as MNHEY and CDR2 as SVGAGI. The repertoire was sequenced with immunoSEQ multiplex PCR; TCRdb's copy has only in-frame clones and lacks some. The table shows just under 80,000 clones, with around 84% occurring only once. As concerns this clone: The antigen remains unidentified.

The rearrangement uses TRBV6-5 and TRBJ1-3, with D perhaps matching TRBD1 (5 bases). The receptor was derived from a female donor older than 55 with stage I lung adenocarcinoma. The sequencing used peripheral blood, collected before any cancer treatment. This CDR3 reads CASSYSRASSGNTIYF. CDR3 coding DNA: TGTGCCAGCAGTTACTCCAGGGCGAGCTCTGGAAACACCATATATTTT.